This T cell receptor beta chain was documented in a study of shared clonotypes between healthy human individuals (dated by TCRdb to about 2020). About the study as a whole: Three men and two women, aged 18 to 49 years, made up the cohort. To increase sequencing depth and limit assay-specific biases, different laboratories used diverse techniques to prepare libraries and sequence TCR repertoires. Between about 0.85 and 10 billion PBMCs per donor were obtained by leukapheresis. For each donor, CD4 naive and CD4 memory were each given three plates, CD8 naive was given two plates, and CD8 memory was given one plate. To estimate repertoire size and how much clonotypes are shared between individuals, the study performed deep sequencing of blood TCR repertoires from a few healthy adults.

Donors were healthy HIV-negative adults with no recently reported acute infections or vaccinations. All donors were Caucasian adults living in Nashville, Tennessee, USA. CD4+ T cells were enriched by magnetic negative selection, after which naive cells were positively selected on CD45RA and the negative fraction was taken as the memory subset. Blood was collected by leukapheresis, and PBMCs were isolated by Ficoll-Histopaque density gradient centrifugation and then cryopreserved in liquid nitrogen vapor phase. Analytical flow cytometry was used to check the purity and quantity of each magnetically sorted T cell population. Each sorted fraction had its genomic DNA isolated and then quantified by UV absorbance on a Nanodrop 2000c. Using the deep immunoSEQ assay, TCR CDR3 regions were amplified from genomic DNA by multiplex PCR. Genomic DNA extracted from each cell subset was distributed evenly over all wells of several immunoSEQ 96-well plates, and each plate served as one replicate. For sorted subsets, roughly 190 ng of genomic DNA, equivalent to tens of thousands of T cell genomes, went into each replicate PCR. Purified libraries were measured with a Qubit 3.0 fluorometer, size-checked on a Bioanalyzer 2100, and measured again with the KAPA Library Quantification kit. Every immunoSEQ 96-well plate was sequenced on a separate single-read 150-cycle Illumina NextSeq 550 flow cell. The paper's processing steps were these. The immunoSEQ output contained only junctional sequences without quality scores, so filtering could not match that applied to full-length reads. Sequences were annotated with PyIR, a Python wrapper for IgBLAST v1.9, and V/J genes and CDR3 were assigned using IMGT germline references. Reads with weak V/J assignments (E-value above 1e-6), missing CDR3, stop codons, out-of-frame junctions, or ambiguous translated residues were removed. V3J clonotypes were defined as sequences sharing the same inferred V gene, J gene, and CDR3 amino acid sequence. Percentage overlap between repertoires was calculated by dividing the number of shared unique clonotypes by the size of the smaller repertoire. RTK rarefaction, the Chao1 estimator, and Recon v2.1 estimates of unobserved clonotypes were used to assess repertoire richness. For all TCRbeta clonotypes obtained by the gDNA method from a handful of donors, generation probabilities were computed with OLGA. TCRdb obtained this table from immuneACCESS and retained in-frame rearrangements with V and J assigned. These tables miss some clones; where compared with another copy, unresolved V genes account for less than half of the shortfall, and the remainder is unexplained. Clonal size and the V and J genes are those of that table, whereas D and trimming came from the DNA. The sample records millions of clones, over 85% of which are singletons. The ten largest clones add up to about 0.13% of the sample.

Counted from cysteine to phenylalanine, this CDR3 has 14 amino acids. Kept here is only the CDR3 DNA, which spans 42 bases and is read in frame from base 1. CDR1 and CDR2 are read off the germline V gene as SGHRS and YFSETQ. The V and J ends are trimmed by 7 bases and 4 bases, leaving 14 bases between them. A remark on this clone: Its specific antigen is unknown. Base qualities are not recorded, but no much larger clone differs from it by a single base.

Overall study outcomes, separate from this receptor: Incomplete sequencing was indicated by rarefaction of sorted-subset datasets, despite the large sequencing depth. Sampling was limited to blood, and TCR repertoires in tissue likely differ from TCR repertoires in blood. Across four donors, roughly 5.1% of naive CD4, roughly 3.5% of naive CD8, approximately 2.5% of memory CD4, and 0.4% of memory CD8 clonotypes were shared. Larger estimated clonotype richness was generally found for naive subsets than for memory subsets. Because the study included only a small number of donors, the genetic and exposure-history diversity represented was limited. Based on pairwise subsampling, the degree of clonotype sharing among donors was expected to be affected by sequencing depth. Clonotypes shared by all four sorted-subset donors showed higher generation probabilities than non-shared clonotypes.

This clonotype originated in a young man in good health. This chain is built from TRBV5-1 and TRBJ2-2, with a weak D call of TRBD2 (6 bases match). Sample: naive CD4+ T cells sorted from blood. The cell subset or site label corresponds to: CD45RA+ positively selected. The nucleotide sequence reads as follows: TGCGCCAGCGGTGCGGGACTGGTCACCGGGGAGCTGTTTTTT. Its product reads: CASGAGLVTGELFF.